This entry lists 27 T cell receptor beta chains sequenced from one sample in a study of blood T cell repertoires in COVID-19. The protocol was immunoSEQ multiplex PCR, while the TCRdb copy is restricted to in-frame clones and leaves out a portion. This sample has about 97,000 clones; around nine tenths occur once, and the top ten carry less than 3.5%. Sequencing used peripheral blood. All receptors come from a man aged 50 to 59 with active or convalescent COVID-19.

V gene TRBV3-1 (or the pseudogene TRBV3-2) combines with J gene TRBJ1-4; 7 nucleotides agree with TRBD1. The germline CDR1 and CDR2 sequences are LGHDT and YNNKEL (reference sequence). The CDR3 contains 14 residues. Losses at the gene ends were 5 bases for V and 3 bases for J; bases not matched to a gene: 3. The CDR3 spells CASSKTGSNEKLFF. The CDR3 DNA sequence: TGTGCCAGCAGCAAGACAGGGTCTAATGAAAAACTGTTTTTT.

The chain carries TRBV27 and TRBJ2-6, with D maybe TRBD1 (5 bases). CDR1 MNHEY and CDR2 SMNVEV come from the germline V gene (reference sequence). The CDR3 is made up of 16 amino acids. V dropped 5 bases and J dropped 0 bases, with 11 bases sitting between them. The CDR3 sequence: CASSSIQVSGANVLTF. The CDR3 DNA is TGTGCCAGCAGTAGCATACAGGTCTCTGGGGCCAACGTCCTGACTTTC.

V is TRBV5-5 and J is TRBJ1-3; 10 bases match TRBD1. CDR1 is SGHKS and CDR2 is YYEKEE in the germline V gene (reference sequence). The CDR3 loop spans 17 amino acids. The V segment lost 2 bases and the J segment 4 bases; nucleotides outside the gene matches: 9. CDR3 DNA sequence: TGTGCCAGCAGCTTATGGACAGGGGGGACGAGGGGAAACACCATATATTTT. Residues: CASSLWTGGTRGNTIYF.

This rearrangement joins TRBV19 to TRBJ1-1; 9 bases align to TRBD1. CDR1 is LNHDA, CDR2 SQIVND, per germline (reference sequence). With V trimmed by 5 bases and J by 0 bases, 7 bases remained unmatched. There are 16 residues in the CDR3. Written as DNA, the CDR3 is TGTGCCAGTAGTCCAAGGACAGGGGTCATGAACACTGAAGCTTTCTTT. The encoded protein is CASSPRTGVMNTEAFF.

The rearrangement links TRBV5-1 to TRBJ2-5, with D possibly TRBD2 on 7 matching bases. This CDR3 spans 15 amino acids. Germline V gene lookup returns CDR1 SGHRS and CDR2 YFSETQ. With 3 bases removed from V and 5 bases from J, the gap between germline ends came to 17 bases. In DNA, the CDR3 is TGCGCCAGCAGCTCTCGGTCGGGGGGCCCGGAGACCCAGTACTTC. As protein: CASSSRSGGPETQYF.

The chain couples TRBV4-1 to TRBJ2-1; D is perhaps TRBD2 (5 bases). CDR3 length: 18 residues. V was cut by 3 bases and J by 0 bases, with 18 bases left in between. The V gene's germline CDR1 is MGHRA and CDR2 YSYEKL. The CDR3 DNA reads TGCGCCAGCAGCCACGGAGGACCACTCCTGAACTCCTACAATGAGCAGTTCTTC. The encoded protein is CASSHGGPLLNSYNEQFF.

The CDR3 DNA reads TGCAGCGTCGGGGGGGGGCAAGAGACCCAGTACTTC. This translates into CSVGGGQETQYF. The rearrangement links TRBV29-1 to TRBJ2-5; TRBD2 agrees at 8 bases. Germline assignment: CDR1 SQVTM and CDR2 ANQGSEA. The CDR3 has 12 amino acids. V lost 6 bases, J lost 2 bases, and 2 bases stayed unmatched.

This clone was detected a few times. The chain couples TRBV5-6 to TRBJ2-7; maybe TRBD1 (6 bases). Trimming took off 2 bases at V and 3 bases at J, with 9 bases between the two ends. Per the germline V gene, CDR1 is SGHDT and CDR2 is YYEEEE. This CDR3 has 13 amino acids. In DNA form, the CDR3 reads TGTGCCAGCAGCTTCGGCAGGGGCTACGAGCAGTACGTC. Translating it yields CASSFGRGYEQYV.

The chain has TRBV19 and TRBJ2-3, with D possibly matching TRBD2 (6 bases). V lost 11 bases and J lost 0, with 15 bases in between. This CDR3 region has 14 residues. CDR1 is LNHDA and CDR2 is SQIVND in the germline V gene (reference sequence). CDR3 sequence reads: CADSAGGSTDTQYF. CDR3 DNA sequence: TGTGCCGACTCTGCCGGGGGAAGCACAGATACGCAGTATTTT.

Written as DNA, the CDR3 is TGTGCCACCAGCAGCCCCGGGACAGATAGCACAGATACGCAGTATTTT. This codes for CATSSPGTDSTDTQYF. V gene TRBV15 combines with J gene TRBJ2-3; 7 nucleotides match TRBD1. J was trimmed by 0 bases and V by 3 bases; bases with no gene match: 6. Germline V gives CDR1 LNHNV, CDR2 YYDKDF (reference sequence). This CDR3 is built from 16 residues.

The V gene is TRBV7-7, the J gene TRBJ2-1; 11 bases are a match to TRBD2. With 2 bases clipped from V and 5 bases from J, the junction kept 5 bases outside the gene matches. The CDR3 consists of 16 residues. Per germline, CDR1 SSHAT and CDR2 FNYEAQ (reference sequence). The chain's CDR3 is CASSLSLAGGNNEQFF. CDR3 bases: TGTGCCAGCAGCTTAAGTCTAGCGGGGGGAAACAATGAGCAGTTCTTC.

The table lists this clone with a few counts. The chain joins TRBV7-2 to TRBJ2-7; 8 bases align to TRBD1. The CDR3 spans 14 residues. Germline V gene sequence: CDR1 SGHTA, CDR2 FQGNSA. V lost 5 bases, J lost 3 bases, and 6 bases stayed unmatched. Here the CDR3 reads CASSLDRGNYEQYF. In DNA, the CDR3 is TGTGCCAGCAGCCTAGACAGGGGAAACTACGAGCAGTACTTC. The whole variable domain, remainder taken from reference TRBV7-2 and TRBJ2-7, is GAGVSQSPSNKVTEKGKDVELRCDPISGHTALYWYRQSLGQGLEFLIYFQGNSAPDKSGLPSDRFSAERTGGSVSTLTIQRTQQEDSAVYLCASSLDRGNYEQYFGPGTRLTVT.

The chain combines TRBV6-6 with TRBJ1-4; 7 bases line up with TRBD1. There are 14 residues in the CDR3. Germline V gives CDR1 MNHNY, CDR2 SVGAGI (reference sequence). With 6 bases clipped from V and 7 bases from J, the junction kept 8 bases outside the gene matches. CDR3 sequence (DNA): TGTGCCAGCAGCAAACAGGGGAGTGTTGAAAAACTGTTTTTT. It encodes CASSKQGSVEKLFF.

This chain connects TRBV10-2 to TRBJ1-1; no reliable D call. The germline gives CDR1 WSHSY, CDR2 SAAADI. Trimming removed 5 bases from V and 6 bases from J, with 10 bases in between. The length of the CDR3 is 12 residues. This CDR3 is CASSPGDAEAFF. In DNA form, the CDR3 reads TGCGCCAGCAGTCCAGGCGACGCTGAAGCTTTCTTT.

The chain joins TRBV27 to TRBJ2-1; tentatively, D is TRBD1 (5 bases). CDR1 MNHEY and CDR2 SMNVEV come from the germline V gene (reference sequence). With 9 bases removed from V and 6 bases from J, the gap between germline ends came to 12 bases. CDR3 length: 12 residues. This CDR3 is CASQGLTNEQFF. DNA for the CDR3: TGTGCCAGTCAGGGCCTCACCAATGAGCAGTTCTTC.

Written as DNA, the CDR3 is TGCGCCAGCAGCTTAGGGACAGTGAACACTGAAGCTTTCTTT. Protein: CASSLGTVNTEAFF. J is TRBJ1-1 and V is TRBV5-1, with 7 bases that match TRBD1. From germline, CDR1 is SGHRS and CDR2 YFSETQ. This CDR3 region has 14 residues. V lost 2 bases to trimming and J lost 0 bases; unmatched junction nucleotides: 1.

Only one count was recorded for this clone. The gene calls are TRBV2 and TRBJ1-5, with TRBD1 identical over 7 bases. CDR3 length: 14 residues. CDR1 SNHLY and CDR2 FYNNEI come from the germline V gene. Losses at the gene ends were 6 bases for V and 3 bases for J; bases not matched to a gene: 5. The CDR3 nucleotides are TGTGCCAGCAGATTGGGACAGATCAATCAGCCCCAGCATTTT. This codes for CASRLGQINQPQHF. Looking up the rest from reference TRBV2 and TRBJ1-5 gives the full variable domain: EPEVTQTPSHQVTQMGQEVILRCVPISNHLYFYWYRQILGQKVEFLVSFYNNEISEKSEIFDDQFSVERPDGSNFTLKIRSTKLEDSAMYFCASRLGQINQPQHFGDGTRLSIL.

The rearrangement joins TRBV7-8 to TRBJ2-3; weak D call: TRBD1 (6 bases). The V and J ends lost 5 bases and 2 bases respectively, with 8 bases between them. Germline CDR1 reads SGHVS; CDR2 reads FQNEAQ. This CDR3 has 13 residues. The CDR3 loop reads CASSRDNTDTQYF. In nucleotides, the CDR3 is TGTGCCAGCAGCCGGGACAACACAGATACGCAGTATTTT. The variable domain in full, completed from reference TRBV7-8 and TRBJ2-3, reads GAGVSQSPRYKVAKRGQDVALRCDPISGHVSLFWYQQALGQGPEFLTYFQNEAQLDKSGLPSDRFFAERPEGSVSTLKIQRTQQEDSAVYLCASSRDNTDTQYFGPGTRLTVL.

This clone showed up just a few times. The chain recombines TRBV28 with TRBJ1-6; TRBD1 is a possible D gene (6 bases). The CDR3 is 16 amino acids. With 0 bases removed from V and 9 bases from J, the gap between germline ends came to 15 bases. The germline V gene encodes CDR1 MDHEN and CDR2 SYDVKM. The CDR3 nucleotides read TGTGCCAGCAGTTTATGGGGAGGGGGTAAAGGTTCACCCCTCCACTTT. It specifies CASSLWGGGKGSPLHF.

The CDR3 is CASSSLGTGQQETQYF. CDR3 sequence (DNA): TGCGCCAGCAGCTCCCTCGGGACAGGGCAACAAGAGACCCAGTACTTC. V gene TRBV5-1 combines with J gene TRBJ2-5, with 9 nucleotides matching TRBD1. Trimming removed 3 bases from V and 2 bases from J; junction bases left unmatched: 8. The length of the CDR3 is 16 residues. Germline-derived CDR1 and CDR2 are SGHRS and YFSETQ. The full variable domain, its missing parts supplied by reference TRBV5-1 and TRBJ2-5, is KAGVTQTPRYLIKTRGQQVTLSCSPISGHRSVSWYQQTPGQGLQFLFEYFSETQRNKGNFPGRFSGRQFSNSRSEMNVSTLELGDSALYLCASSSLGTGQQETQYFGPGTRLLVL.

The chain carries TRBV5-5 and TRBJ2-7, with 10 bases aligning to TRBD1. After removal of 4 bases from V and 6 bases from J, the junction contained 10 bases not matched to a gene. This CDR3 spans 15 amino acids. Germline V gene lookup returns CDR1 SGHKS and CDR2 YYEKEE (reference sequence). The CDR3 DNA reads as TGTGCCAGCAGCCCGGAGCGGACAGGGGGGCGCGAGCAGTACGTC. Translating gives CASSPERTGGREQYV.

The V and J genes are TRBV19 and TRBJ1-1, with D maybe TRBD1 (6 bases). V was pared by 4 bases and J by 10 bases, with 10 bases between. This CDR3 spans 11 amino acids. The germline CDR1 and CDR2 sequences are LNHDA and SQIVND (reference sequence). The DNA of the CDR3 is TGTGCCAGTAGTACCGGACAGATAGCTTTCTTT. Translated: CASSTGQIAFF.

V and J are TRBV27 and TRBJ2-5, with D unresolved. Trimming took 4 bases from V and 4 from J, leaving 13 bases between them. Germline values: CDR1 MNHEY, CDR2 SMNVEV (reference sequence). The CDR3 contains 14 residues. The CDR3 here is CASSSGLSRETQYF. The CDR3 nucleotides are TGTGCCAGCAGTTCCGGGTTAAGTCGAGAGACCCAGTACTTC.

The V and J genes are TRBV21-1 and TRBJ1-4. TRBV21-1 is deemed a pseudogene. The CDR3 spans 15 residues. DNA for the CDR3: TGTGCCAGCAGCCCCCACCGGGCCCGGGAGGAAAAACTGTTTTTT. Translated: CASSPHRAREEKLFF.

V and J are TRBV29-1 and TRBJ2-5; 7 nucleotides agree with TRBD1. The CDR3 sequence is 13 residues long. J lost 0 bases, V lost 5 bases, and 3 bases had no gene match. Per the germline V gene, CDR1 is SQVTM and CDR2 is ANQGSEA. CDR3 sequence: CSVRGTDQETQYF. The CDR3, as DNA: TGCAGCGTTCGAGGGACAGACCAAGAGACCCAGTACTTC. The full variable domain, rest sourced from reference TRBV29-1 and TRBJ2-5, is SAVISQKPSRDICQRGTSLTIQCQVDSQVTMMFWYRQQPGQSLTLIATANQGSEATYESGFVIDKFPISRPNLTFSTLTVSNMSPEDSSIYLCSVRGTDQETQYFGPGTRLLVL.

This chain joins TRBV29-1 and TRBJ1-2; no definite D call. Germline CDR1 SQVTM, CDR2 ANQGSEA. This CDR3 region has 12 residues. The V end lost 5 bases, the J end lost 4 bases, and 11 bases lay between the germline ends. The CDR3 bases are TGCAGCGTTTTGCGGGAGTCCTATGGCTACACCTTC. As protein: CSVLRESYGYTF.

The chain couples TRBV11-2 to TRBJ2-7, with TRBD1 identical over 7 bases. This CDR3 has 16 residues. V lost 1 base to trimming and J lost 3 bases; unmatched junction nucleotides: 9. Germline values: CDR1 SGHAT, CDR2 FQNNGV. The CDR3 DNA sequence: TGTGCCAGCAGCTTAGGATACGGGACAGAGAGCTACGAGCAGTACTTC. Translation: CASSLGYGTESYEQYF.